This passage covers 11 T cell receptor beta chains from one sample sequenced in a study of monozygotic twins with inflammatory bowel disease. TCRdb reanalyzed the 5' RACE reads and collapses them to one entry per CDR3 protein, without DNA. The sample's table shows over 120,000 distinct CDR3 sequences. Specimen: blood. These TCRs come from a human donor with ulcerative colitis or Crohn's disease, or a healthy co-twin of an affected twin (not recorded which).

The chain employs TRBV6-1 and TRBJ2-5. This CDR3 is 15 amino acids long. Germline assignment: CDR1 MNHNS and CDR2 SASEGT. CDR3 in amino acids: CASSLLRTNQETQYF.

The chain is built from TRBV7-2 and TRBJ2-3; TCRdb gives TRBD2 as the D gene, but with no DNA this cannot be confirmed. CDR1 and CDR2 (germline): SGHTA, FQGNSA. The CDR3 length is 13 residues. CDR3: CASRRTSVDTQYF.

The chain couples TRBV6-1 to TRBJ1-1. CDR3 length: 15 residues. Germline V gene lookup returns CDR1 MNHNS and CDR2 SASEGT. The CDR3 loop reads CASTGPWWGNTEAFF.

This chain joins TRBV6-1 and TRBJ2-7; TCRdb designates TRBD1, a call that cannot be tested without DNA. The CDR3 sequence is 14 residues long. Per germline, CDR1 MNHNS and CDR2 SASEGT. The chain's CDR3 is CASSPGRTTYEQYF.

J is TRBJ2-1 and V is TRBV11-2; TCRdb's D gene call, TRBD2, goes unchecked for lack of DNA. Germline lookup yields CDR1 SGHAT and CDR2 FQNNGV. The CDR3 is 13 amino acids. This CDR3 is CASSSGRNNEQFF.

V and J are TRBV18 and TRBJ2-5; TCRdb's D call of TRBD1 is untestable without DNA. Germline-derived CDR1 and CDR2 are KGHSH and LQKENI. The CDR3 runs to 14 residues. The CDR3 sequence: CASSQPTGSETQYF. The variable domain in full, completed from reference TRBV18 and TRBJ2-5, reads NAGVMQNPRHLVRRRGQEARLRCSPMKGHSHVYWYRQLPEEGLKFMVYLQKENIIDESGMPKERFSAEFPKEGPSILRIQQVVRGDSAAYFCASSQPTGSETQYFGPGTRLLVL.

The chain joins TRBV4-2 to TRBJ2-2; TCRdb indicates TRBD2, and absent DNA this call remains unverified. Germline loops: CDR1 LGHNA, CDR2 YNFKEQ. This CDR3 is built from 16 residues. CDR3 in amino acids: CASSQGSGRATGELFF.

The chain links TRBV10-3 to TRBJ2-7; no DNA is available, so the TRBD2 call from TCRdb remains unchecked. This CDR3 spans 15 amino acids. The germline V gene encodes CDR1 ENHRY and CDR2 SYGVKD. This chain's CDR3 is CAISNSREESGEQYF.

This chain connects TRBV15 to TRBJ2-1. Germline V gene sequence: CDR1 LNHNV, CDR2 YYDKDF (reference sequence). The CDR3 has 14 residues. This CDR3 reads CATSRDIEDNEQFF.

The chain employs TRBV7-2 and TRBJ2-7. The germline V gene has CDR1 SGHTA and CDR2 FQGNSA. This CDR3 region has 12 residues. CDR3 residues: CASSRVNYEQYF.

The chain couples TRBV7-9 to TRBJ1-2. Germline V gives CDR1 SEHNR, CDR2 FQNEAQ (reference sequence). This CDR3 comprises 16 residues. The CDR3 sequence: CASSLEIIRVNYGYTF.